The rows below give T cell receptor beta chains drawn from one sample of a study of blood T cell repertoires in COVID-19. Only in-frame clones appear in the TCRdb table, and some are missing; sequencing was by immunoSEQ multiplex PCR. The repertoire holds around 250,000 clones, with about 82% as singletons. Sequenced sample: peripheral blood. These receptors came from a woman aged 80 or over with COVID-19, enrolled during active disease. Each CDR3 is given with its conserved first and last residue. The D gene is left open where the match is weak. Expanded clones get a size class; other rows say once, few or many, or leave the size out.

>TRBD2|TRBJ2-1|-|TRBV5-4
TGTGCCAGCAGCCCGGGACTAGCGGGGGTTTACAATGAGCAGTTCTTC
CASSPGLAGVYNEQFF
>-|TRBJ1-1|-|TRBV11-2
TGTGCCAGCAGCCCCATAGGGGTGGCCACTGAAGCTTTCTTT
CASSPIGVATEAFF
>TRBD1|TRBJ1-1|few|TRBV6-5
TGTGCCAGCACCTACAGGGGGCTAACTGAAGCTTTCTTT
CASTYRGLTEAFF
>TRBD1|TRBJ1-2|once|TRBV7-8
TGTGCCAGCAGCTTTAGCGACAGACAGGGGGATAACTATGGCTACACCTTC
CASSFSDRQGDNYGYTF
>-|TRBJ2-4|-|TRBV11-2
TGTGCCAGCAGCTTAGATGGGGGCCCCCGGAACATTCAGTACTTC
CASSLDGGPRNIQYF
>-|TRBJ1-5|-|TRBV21-1
TGTGCCAGCAGCTTCCCGGGACTAGGTAGCAATCAGCCCCAGCATTTT
CASSFPGLGSNQPQHF
>-|TRBJ2-3|-|TRBV7-2
TGTGCCAGCAGCTTAGCCCCCGGGGGCACAGATACGCAGTATTTT
CASSLAPGGTDTQYF
>-|TRBJ1-5|-|TRBV5-1
TGCGCCAGCAGCTTGGGGGGGGAGGCGTATCAGCCCCAGCATTTT
CASSLGGEAYQPQHF
>-|TRBJ1-2|-|TRBV12-3/TRBV12-4
TGTGCCAGCAGTTTGGACAGCATATATGGCTACACCTTC
CASSLDSIYGYTF
>-|TRBJ2-3|-|TRBV2
TGTGCCAGCAGTGAAAGCGGGTACTTCACAGATACGCAGTATTTT
CASSESGYFTDTQYF
>TRBD1|TRBJ1-6|once|TRBV27
TGTGCCAGCAGTAGAGGACAGGGGTTCTATAATTCACCCCTCCACTTT
CASSRGQGFYNSPLHF
>-|TRBJ2-2|-|TRBV6-5
TGTGCCAGCAGTAACACCGGGATCCCCGGGGAGCTGTTTTTT
CASSNTGIPGELFF
>TRBD1|TRBJ1-2|-|TRBV6-6
TGTGCCAGCAGTTACTTCGTGACAGGGGGGGACTATGGCTACACCTTC
CASSYFVTGGDYGYTF
>-|TRBJ2-2|few|TRBV27
TGTGCCAGCAGTGAACTAGCCGTCGGCACCGGGGAGCTGTTTTTT
CASSELAVGTGELFF
>-|TRBJ2-1|few|TRBV7-2
TGTGCCAGCAGCTTAGCCGACAGCCTCTCCTACAATGAGCAGTTCTTC
CASSLADSLSYNEQFF
>-|TRBJ1-5|-|TRBV21-1
TGTGCCAGCAGCACCCATGGACAGGGGGCGCTTAGTCAGCCCCAGCATTTT
CASSTHGQGALSQPQHF
>TRBD2|TRBJ2-1|once|TRBV6-4
TGTGCCAGCAGTGTAAGTGGGGGGGCCTACAATGAGCAGTTCTTC
CASSVSGGAYNEQFF
>-|TRBJ1-1|-|TRBV7-2
TGTGCCAGCAGCTTAGAAGCAGGCCGAGCTTTCTTT
CASSLEAGRAFF
>TRBD1|TRBJ2-1|-|TRBV10-1
TGCGCCATACGGCGGGACAGGGATTCAGGTGAGCAGTTCTTC
CAIRRDRDSGEQFF
>-|TRBJ1-6|-|TRBV2
TGTGCCAGCTGCTCCTTACCGGGAAGGCCTTTTCCACCCCTCCACTTT
CASCSLPGRPFPPLHF
>-|TRBJ1-2|once|TRBV18
TGTGCCAGCTCACCAGGGGAACAGGAAAGCTTCTATGGCTACACCTTC
CASSPGEQESFYGYTF
>-|TRBJ1-1|-|TRBV7-2
TGTGCCAGCAGCTTAGTAGGTCAGCCCCGGGGCACTGAAGCTTTCTTT
CASSLVGQPRGTEAFF
>-|TRBJ2-1|once|TRBV10-3
TGTGCCATCACCTGGACAGCGGGGAATGAGCAGTTCTTC
CAITWTAGNEQFF
>-|TRBJ2-2|-|TRBV5-1
TGCGCCAGCAGCCCCACGCAGGGGGGACAGACCGGGGAGCTGTTTTTT
CASSPTQGGQTGELFF
>-|TRBJ2-1|-|TRBV18
TGTGCCAGCCGACAGTACAATGAGCAGTTCTTC
CASRQYNEQFF
>TRBD2|TRBJ2-7|-|TRBV28
TGTGCCAGCAGGGAGACTAGCGGAACCTACGAGCAGTACTTC
CASRETSGTYEQYF
>TRBD1|TRBJ1-1|-|TRBV6-5
TGTGCCAGCAGTTACGCCGGGACAGCTCGCACTGAAGCTTTCTTT
CASSYAGTARTEAFF
>TRBD1|TRBJ1-2|-|TRBV18
TGTGCCAGCTCACCACCGACAGGGAACTATGGCTACACCTTC
CASSPPTGNYGYTF
>-|TRBJ1-2|few|TRBV6-5
TGTGCCAGCACCGAAGAGGGCGGCGGCTATGGCTACACCTTC
CASTEEGGGYGYTF
>TRBD2|TRBJ2-1|-|TRBV3-1/TRBV3-2
TGTGCCAGCAGCCGGACTAGCGGGTTTTACAATGAGCAGTTCTTC
CASSRTSGFYNEQFF
>TRBD1|TRBJ1-2|once|TRBV10-3
TGTGCCATCAGTGAGTCGGTGGGGACAGGTAACTATGGCTACACCTTC
CAISESVGTGNYGYTF
>-|TRBJ1-1|few|TRBV13
TGTGCCAGCAGCTTATATCTCGTAGGGGGCACTGAAGCTTTCTTT
CASSLYLVGGTEAFF
>TRBD1|TRBJ1-5|once|TRBV28
TGTGCCAGCAGCCCAGGGACAGTTAGCAATCAGCCCCAGCATTTT
CASSPGTVSNQPQHF
>TRBD2|TRBJ2-1|few|TRBV7-9
TGTGCCAGCAGCCCCCGACTAGCGGGGGGGCCTCCCCATGAGCAGTTCTTC
CASSPRLAGGPPHEQFF
>TRBD1|TRBJ2-2|-|TRBV4-1
TGCGCCAGCAGCCGGGACAGGAGGACCGGGGAGCTGTTTTTT
CASSRDRRTGELFF
>-|TRBJ1-3|-|TRBV11-2
TGTGCCAGCAGCCTCGGTACGAACACCATATATTTT
CASSLGTNTIYF
>-|TRBJ2-2|-|TRBV5-5
TGTGCCAGCAGCGGGTATCCGGGTATGGAAAACACCGGGGAGCTGTTTTTT
CASSGYPGMENTGELFF
>TRBD1|TRBJ1-4|-|TRBV9
TGTGCCAGCAGCCAGGCACAGGGGAGATTGAATGAAAAACTGTTTTTT
CASSQAQGRLNEKLFF
>TRBD1|TRBJ1-1|once|TRBV18
TGTGCCAGCTCACCAGGGACAGAAATGAACACTGAAGCTTTCTTT
CASSPGTEMNTEAFF
>-|TRBJ1-4|-|TRBV5-5
TGTGCCAGCAGCCTTGGCAGCGAACAAGAAAAACTGTTTTTT
CASSLGSEQEKLFF
>-|TRBJ2-3|-|TRBV14
TGTGCCAGCAGCCAAGTGTCGCCAGCGGCGGGCACAGATACGCAGTATTTT
CASSQVSPAAGTDTQYF
>-|TRBJ1-1|-|TRBV10-3
TGTGCCATCACATCACAGGGGAACACTGAAGCTTTCTTT
CAITSQGNTEAFF
>TRBD1|TRBJ1-6|few|TRBV2
TGTGCCAGCAGTGAACGGACAGGGGGTAATTCACCCCTCCACTTT
CASSERTGGNSPLHF